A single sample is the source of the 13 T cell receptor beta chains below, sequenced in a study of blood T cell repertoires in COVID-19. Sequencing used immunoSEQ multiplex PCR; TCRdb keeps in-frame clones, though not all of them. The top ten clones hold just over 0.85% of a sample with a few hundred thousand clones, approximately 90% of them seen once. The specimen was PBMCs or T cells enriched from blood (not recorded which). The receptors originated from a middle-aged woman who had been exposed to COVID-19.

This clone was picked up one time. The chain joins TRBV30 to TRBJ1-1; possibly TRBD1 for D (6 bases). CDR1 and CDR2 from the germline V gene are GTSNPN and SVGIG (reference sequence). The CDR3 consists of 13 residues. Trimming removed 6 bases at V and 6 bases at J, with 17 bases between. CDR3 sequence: CACSGGRTAEAFF. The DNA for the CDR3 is TGTGCCTGCTCGGGGGGCCGAACCGCTGAAGCTTTCTTT.

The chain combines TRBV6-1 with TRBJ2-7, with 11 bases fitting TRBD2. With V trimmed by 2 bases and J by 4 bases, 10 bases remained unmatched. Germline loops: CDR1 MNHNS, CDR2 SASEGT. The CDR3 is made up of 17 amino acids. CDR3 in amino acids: CASSEPPLAGGRYEQYF. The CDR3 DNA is TGTGCCAGCAGTGAACCACCGCTAGCGGGAGGAAGGTACGAGCAGTACTTC.

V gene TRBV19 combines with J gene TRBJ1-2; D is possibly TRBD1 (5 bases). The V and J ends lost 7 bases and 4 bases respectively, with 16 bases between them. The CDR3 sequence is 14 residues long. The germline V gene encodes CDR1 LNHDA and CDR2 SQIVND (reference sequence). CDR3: CASITPGDGYGYTF. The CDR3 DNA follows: TGTGCCAGTATTACCCCGGGGGATGGCTATGGCTACACCTTC.

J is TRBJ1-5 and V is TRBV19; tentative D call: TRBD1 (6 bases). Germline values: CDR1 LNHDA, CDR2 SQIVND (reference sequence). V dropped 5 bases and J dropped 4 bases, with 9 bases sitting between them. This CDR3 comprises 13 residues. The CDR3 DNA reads TGTGCCAGTAGTTCACAGGGTAATCAGCCCCAGCATTTT. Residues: CASSSQGNQPQHF.

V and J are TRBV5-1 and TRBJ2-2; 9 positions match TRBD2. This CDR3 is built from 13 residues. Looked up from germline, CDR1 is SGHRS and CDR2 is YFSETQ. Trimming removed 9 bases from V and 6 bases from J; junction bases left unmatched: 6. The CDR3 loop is CATSSGSSGELFF. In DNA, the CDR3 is TGCGCCACCAGTAGCGGGAGTTCCGGGGAGCTGTTTTTT.

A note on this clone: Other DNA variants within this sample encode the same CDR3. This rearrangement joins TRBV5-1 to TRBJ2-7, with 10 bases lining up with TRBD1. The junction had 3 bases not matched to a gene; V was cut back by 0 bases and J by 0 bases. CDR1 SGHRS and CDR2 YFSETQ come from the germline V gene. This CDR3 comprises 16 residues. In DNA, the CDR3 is TGCGCCAGCAGCTTGGCCTGGGACAGGGGCTCCTACGAGCAGTACTTC. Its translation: CASSLAWDRGSYEQYF.

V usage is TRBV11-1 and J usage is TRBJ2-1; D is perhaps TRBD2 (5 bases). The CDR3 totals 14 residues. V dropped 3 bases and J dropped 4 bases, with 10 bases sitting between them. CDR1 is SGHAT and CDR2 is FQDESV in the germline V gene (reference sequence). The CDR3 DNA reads TGTGCCAGCAGCTTCCTAGCAACGTACAATGAGCAGTTCTTC. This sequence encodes CASSFLATYNEQFF. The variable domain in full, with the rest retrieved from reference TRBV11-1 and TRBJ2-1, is EAEVAQSPRYKITEKSQAVAFWCDPISGHATLYWYRQILGQGPELLVQFQDESVVDDSQLPKDRFSAERLKGVDSTLKIQPAELGDSAMYLCASSFLATYNEQFFGPGTRLTVL.

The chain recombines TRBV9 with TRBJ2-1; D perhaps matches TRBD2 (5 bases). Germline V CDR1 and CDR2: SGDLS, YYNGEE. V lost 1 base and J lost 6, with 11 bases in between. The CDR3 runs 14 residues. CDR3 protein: CASSVSGAVNEQFF. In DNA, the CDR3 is TGTGCCAGCAGCGTAAGCGGAGCGGTCAATGAGCAGTTCTTC.

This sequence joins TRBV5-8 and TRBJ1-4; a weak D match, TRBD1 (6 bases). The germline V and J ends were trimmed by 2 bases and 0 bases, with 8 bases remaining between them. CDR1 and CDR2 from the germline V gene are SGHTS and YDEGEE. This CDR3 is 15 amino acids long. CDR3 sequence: CASSFNRATNEKLFF. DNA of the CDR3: TGTGCCAGCAGCTTTAACAGGGCAACTAATGAAAAACTGTTTTTT.

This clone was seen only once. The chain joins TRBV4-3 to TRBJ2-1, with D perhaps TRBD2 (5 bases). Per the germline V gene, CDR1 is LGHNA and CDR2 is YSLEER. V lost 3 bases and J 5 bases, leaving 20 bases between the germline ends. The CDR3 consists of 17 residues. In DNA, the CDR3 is TGCGCCAGCAGCCAGTCAAGCTTAGGGAGAGCGGACAATGAGCAGTTCTTC. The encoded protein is CASSQSSLGRADNEQFF.

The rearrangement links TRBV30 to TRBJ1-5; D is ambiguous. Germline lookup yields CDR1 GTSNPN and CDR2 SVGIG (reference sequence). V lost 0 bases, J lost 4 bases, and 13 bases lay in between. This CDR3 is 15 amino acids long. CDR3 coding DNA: TGTGCCTGGAGTGTACCGGGGTCTCCTAATCAGCCCCAGCATTTT. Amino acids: CAWSVPGSPNQPQHF.

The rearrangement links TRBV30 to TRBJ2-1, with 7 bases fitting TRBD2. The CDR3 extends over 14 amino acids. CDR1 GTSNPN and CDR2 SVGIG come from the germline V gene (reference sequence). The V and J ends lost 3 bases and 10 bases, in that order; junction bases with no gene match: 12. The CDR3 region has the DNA TGTGCCTGGAGCGAGGGACTAACCCTGGGAGAGCAGTTCTTC. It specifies CAWSEGLTLGEQFF.

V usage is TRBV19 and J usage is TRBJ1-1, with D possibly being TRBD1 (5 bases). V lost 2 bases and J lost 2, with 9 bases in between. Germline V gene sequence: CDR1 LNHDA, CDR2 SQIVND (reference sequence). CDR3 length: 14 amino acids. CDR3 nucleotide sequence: TGTGCCAGTAGTATAACAGGCATTAACACTGAAGCTTTCTTT. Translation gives CASSITGINTEAFF.